The clone carrying this TCR beta chain occurred a few times. These data originate in a study of blood T cell repertoires in COVID-19. Assay: immunoSEQ multiplex PCR; the TCRdb copy retains only in-frame clones and omits some. Among approximately 50,000 clones, 90% were seen once, and the ten largest hold 3.9%. J gave up 8 bases and V 9 bases, and 6 bases lay outside the gene matches. CDR1 LNHDA and CDR2 SQIVND come from the germline V gene (reference sequence). This CDR3 contains 12 residues. The TCR originated in a human donor in a cohort sampled during active COVID-19. This sequence joins TRBV19 and TRBJ1-4, with 7 bases identical to TRBD1. Sequences were obtained from peripheral blood. The CDR3 DNA reads as TGTGCCAGCCAGGGACAGTCCGAAAAACTGTTTTTT. Translation gives CASQGQSEKLFF.